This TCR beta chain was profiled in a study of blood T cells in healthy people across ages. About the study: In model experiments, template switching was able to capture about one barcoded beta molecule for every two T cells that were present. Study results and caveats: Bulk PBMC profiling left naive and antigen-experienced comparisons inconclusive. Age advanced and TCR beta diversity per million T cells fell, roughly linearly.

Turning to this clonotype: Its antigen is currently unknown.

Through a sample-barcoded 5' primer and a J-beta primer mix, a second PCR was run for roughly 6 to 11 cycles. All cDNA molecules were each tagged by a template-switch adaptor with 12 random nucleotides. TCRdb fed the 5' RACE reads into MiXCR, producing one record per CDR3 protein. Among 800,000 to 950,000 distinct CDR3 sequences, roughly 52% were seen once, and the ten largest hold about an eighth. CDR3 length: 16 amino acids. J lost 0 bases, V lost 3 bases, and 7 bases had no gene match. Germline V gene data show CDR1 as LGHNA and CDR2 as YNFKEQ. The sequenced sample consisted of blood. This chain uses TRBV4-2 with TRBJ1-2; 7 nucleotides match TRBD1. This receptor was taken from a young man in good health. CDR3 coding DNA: TGTGCCAGCAGCCATCCCGGGACAGCAGCTAACTATGGCTACACCTTC. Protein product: CASSHPGTAANYGYTF.